This TCR beta chain came from a study of blood T cells in healthy people across ages. Findings and caveats of the study: The long-lived group displayed more naive CD4+ cells, plus higher diversity, than the aged donors did.

This clonotype was recorded a few times. Its antigen remains unknown. PCR was performed a second time for 7 to 11 cycles using a sample-barcoded 5' primer and a J-beta primer mix. Through a template-switch adaptor with 12 random nucleotides, each cDNA molecule received a tag. TCRdb reprocessed the 5' RACE reads via MiXCR and lists one record per CDR3 protein. Seen here are approximately 360,000 distinct CDR3 sequences, roughly half observed once, and the top ten hold 50% to 65%. This CDR3 contains 14 residues. From germline, CDR1 is SGHRS and CDR2 YFSETQ. The sequenced sample consisted of blood. The chain recombines TRBV5-1 with TRBJ2-1; no clear D. The J call may be in error: the DNA end matches TRBJ2-7 better. The clonotype was recovered from a man between 60 and 75 years old in good health. In nucleotides, the CDR3 is TGCGCCAGCAGCTTTACGGCAGTAAACAATGAGCAGTACTTC. It translates to CASSFTAVNNEQYF.